The entry below gives a single T cell receptor beta chain sequence along with its context. Study processing details: Counts of nucleated cells, estimated from reference gene primer amplification, were obtained. Libraries were prepared by immunoSEQ multiplex PCR; TCRdb keeps only in-frame clonotypes and omits some of them. V, J and clone size are taken as reported in that table, and D and trimming were inferred from the DNA itself. This sample has around 98,000 clones, with approximately 86% found just once. The sample originates from a study of blood T cell repertoires in COVID-19. Study-wide context: Some COVID-19 samples were acute and others convalescent; all came from the United States, Italy and Spain. T cells, B-cell-depleted T cells, or PBMCs provided the cDNA or gDNA that served as material.

The germline V gene has CDR1 SGHVS and CDR2 FNYEAQ. The CDR3 length is 16 residues. V was pared by 0 bases and J by 3 bases, with 4 bases of the junction left unmatched. The receptor was derived from an older man with active or convalescent COVID-19. The V call is TRBV7-6, the J call TRBJ1-5, with 8 bases aligning to TRBD1. The material sequenced was peripheral blood. CDR3 residues: CASSLASGGSNQPQHF. The CDR3 coding sequence is TGTGCCAGCAGCTTAGCCTCAGGGGGCTCCAATCAGCCCCAGCATTTT.